This is a list of T cell receptor beta chains from one sample in a study of cytomegalovirus exposure and HLA in healthy donors. Method: immunoSEQ multiplex PCR; TCRdb's copy keeps in-frame clones and lacks some. This sample has about 190,000 clones, with around 88% found just once. The material sequenced was PBMCs. The receptors stem from a woman aged 25 to 45 in good health and CMV-seronegative. Each CDR3 is given with its conserved first and last residue. The order of the fields is D gene, V gene, J gene, CDR3 DNA, CDR3 protein. The D gene is left open where the match is weak.

d_gene: NA
v_gene: TRBV28
j_gene: TRBJ1-1
CDR3nt: TGTGCCAGCAGTTTATGGATGGTGGGGGGCACTGAAGCTTTCTTT
CDR3aa: CASSLWMVGGTEAFF

d_gene: TRBD1
v_gene: TRBV28
j_gene: TRBJ2-5
CDR3nt: TGTGCCAGCAGTTTAAGGGGACAGGGGGGCAGCCAAGAGACCCAGTACTTC
CDR3aa: CASSLRGQGGSQETQYF

d_gene: NA
v_gene: TRBV5-1
j_gene: TRBJ1-2
CDR3nt: TGCGCCAGCAGCTTGGCAGGGAACTATGGCTACACCTTC
CDR3aa: CASSLAGNYGYTF

d_gene: NA
v_gene: TRBV14
j_gene: TRBJ1-1
CDR3nt: TGTGCCAGCAGCCAAGATGGGCAGCCCGAGGCTTTCTTT
CDR3aa: CASSQDGQPEAFF

d_gene: TRBD1
v_gene: TRBV5-1
j_gene: TRBJ2-3
CDR3nt: TGCGCCAGCAGTAGTCTTACAGGGGACACAGATACGCAGTATTTT
CDR3aa: CASSSLTGDTDTQYF

d_gene: NA
v_gene: TRBV9
j_gene: TRBJ2-3
CDR3nt: TGTGCCAGCAGCGGCGCCGGGAGTGTAACAGATACGCAGTATTTT
CDR3aa: CASSGAGSVTDTQYF

d_gene: NA
v_gene: TRBV2
j_gene: TRBJ1-5
CDR3nt: TGTGCCAGCAGTGAGTTATACAATAGCAATCAGCCCCAGCATTTT
CDR3aa: CASSELYNSNQPQHF

d_gene: TRBD2
v_gene: TRBV13
j_gene: TRBJ2-7
CDR3nt: TGTGCCAGCAGGTTAGCGGGGGGGTCCGCTCAGTACTTC
CDR3aa: CASRLAGGSAQYF

d_gene: NA
v_gene: TRBV5-1
j_gene: TRBJ2-5
CDR3nt: TGCGCCAGCAGGGCGGCTCAAGAGACCCAGTACTTC
CDR3aa: CASRAAQETQYF

d_gene: TRBD1
v_gene: TRBV19
j_gene: TRBJ1-5
CDR3nt: TGTGCCAGTAGTAGGGGGGACAGGGCAAATCAGCCCCAGCATTTT
CDR3aa: CASSRGDRANQPQHF

d_gene: TRBD1
v_gene: TRBV5-1
j_gene: TRBJ2-7
CDR3nt: TGCGCCAGCAGCTCCCGGGACAGTCCCTACCATGAGCAGTACTTC
CDR3aa: CASSSRDSPYHEQYF

d_gene: TRBD1
v_gene: TRBV2
j_gene: TRBJ2-7
CDR3nt: TGTGCCAGCAGTGGCCGGGACAGGGGGCTTGACGAGCAGTACTTC
CDR3aa: CASSGRDRGLDEQYF

d_gene: NA
v_gene: TRBV9
j_gene: TRBJ2-2
CDR3nt: TGTGCCAGCAGCGTAGAACTTTACACCGGGGAGCTGTTTTTT
CDR3aa: CASSVELYTGELFF

d_gene: NA
v_gene: TRBV4-1
j_gene: TRBJ2-6
CDR3nt: TGCGCCAGCAGCCGGCCGGGACAATGGGCTGGGGCCAACGTCCTGACTTTC
CDR3aa: CASSRPGQWAGANVLTF

d_gene: TRBD1
v_gene: TRBV2
j_gene: TRBJ2-7
CDR3nt: TGTGCCGGCCGGGACAGGGGTCCCGAGCAGTACTTC
CDR3aa: CAGRDRGPEQYF

d_gene: NA
v_gene: TRBV29-1
j_gene: TRBJ1-1
CDR3nt: TGCAGCGCGTCCCGCGCACCGCCGAACACTGAAGCTTTCTTT
CDR3aa: CSASRAPPNTEAFF